This TCR beta chain was observed in a study of read filtering for tumor transcriptome and immune sequencing. Across the whole study: DNase treatment preceded whole-transcriptome library preparation.

The table lists this clonotype with many counts. Its antigen is not known. The CDR3 is 16 residues long. Germline V gene sequence: CDR1 MNHEY, CDR2 SVGAGI. Trimming took 6 bases from V and 1 from J; bases not matched to a gene: 9. From approximately 430 ng of RNA, a library with molecular barcoded alpha/delta and beta/gamma adaptors was made. TCRdb reprocessed the reads with MiXCR, giving one entry per CDR3 protein. The profile shows 35,000 to 40,000 distinct CDR3 sequences, less than 15% of them singletons. Findings and limits, study-wide: Sorted CD138-negative bone marrow cells were not purified T cells.

V and J are TRBV6-5 and TRBJ2-3; 8 bases agree with TRBD2. The receptor's source is a donor older than 35 with multiple myeloma. The specimen was a population of CD138-negative cells sorted from bone marrow. As DNA, the CDR3 is TGTGCCAGCAGCCGAGTAGCGGGATTGGGCACAGATACGCAGTATTTT. It translates to CASSRVAGLGTDTQYF.